The 14 T cell receptor beta chains presented below share a single source sample, sequenced in a study of cytomegalovirus exposure and HLA in healthy donors. Researchers ran the PCR with 60 Vbeta and 13 Jbeta primers. Repertoires were generated with immunoSEQ multiplex PCR, while TCRdb's copy carries only in-frame clones and drops some. The data show about 150,000 clones, with around 68% seen just once and 2% to 2.5% held by the top ten. Sequencing was carried out using PBMCs. These receptors were collected from a man aged 30 to 39 in good health and CMV-seronegative.

The chain has TRBV28 and TRBJ1-5; 7 bases match TRBD1. The CDR3 contains 14 residues. Germline trimming cut 5 bases from V and 4 bases from J; bases unmatched to any gene: 5. CDR1 is MDHEN, CDR2 SYDVKM, per germline. The CDR3 DNA reads TGTGCCAGCAGTACCGGGACAGCTAATCAGCCCCAGCATTTT. It yields the protein CASSTGTANQPQHF.

This chain connects TRBV7-9 to TRBJ2-7; tentative D call: TRBD2 (6 bases). Trimming shortened V by 1 base and J by 3 bases, and 16 bases separated the two germline ends. CDR1 SEHNR and CDR2 FQNEAQ come from the germline V gene (reference sequence). The CDR3 contains 16 residues. CDR3 coding DNA: TGTGCCAGCAGCTTAGTGGCGGGATCACCCTTCTACGAGCAGTACTTC. Protein: CASSLVAGSPFYEQYF. Full variable domain (rest looked up from reference TRBV7-9 and TRBJ2-7): DTGVSQNPRHKITKRGQNVTFRCDPISEHNRLYWYRQTLGQGPEFLTYFQNEAQLEKSRLLSDRFSAERPKGSFSTLEIQRTEQGDSAMYLCASSLVAGSPFYEQYFGPGTRLTVT.

CDR3 sequence (DNA): TGCGCCAGCAGCAACCCTAGCGGGGTCGGAGGGACCCAGTACTTC. It encodes CASSNPSGVGGTQYF. This chain connects TRBV5-1 to TRBJ2-5; TRBD2 agrees at 9 bases. Germline assignment: CDR1 SGHRS and CDR2 YFSETQ. Trimming removed 4 bases from V and 7 bases from J; junction bases left unmatched: 11. The CDR3 contains 15 residues.

The chain joins TRBV5-4 to TRBJ2-6, with no clear D. Germline V gene data show CDR1 as SGHNT and CDR2 as YYREEE (reference sequence). CDR3 length equals 15 residues. V was trimmed by 1 base and J by 0 bases, leaving 5 bases between them. CDR3 region: CASSLIASGANVLTF. In DNA, the CDR3 is TGTGCCAGCAGCTTGATAGCCTCTGGGGCCAACGTCCTGACTTTC.

The chain recombines TRBV28 with TRBJ1-2; possible D gene TRBD1, 6 bases. In germline, CDR1 is MDHEN, CDR2 SYDVKM. The CDR3 has 15 residues. V lost 3 bases, J lost 4 bases, and 15 bases lay in between. CDR3 loop: CASSFALRTVYGYTF. The CDR3 nucleotides are TGTGCCAGCAGTTTCGCTCTTAGGACAGTCTATGGCTACACCTTC.

The chain has TRBV5-4 and TRBJ2-2, with 7 positions matching TRBD1. The CDR3 covers 16 residues. V gave up 0 bases and J gave up 4 bases; unmatched junction bases: 6. CDR1 and CDR2 (germline): SGHNT, YYREEE (reference sequence). CDR3 amino acids: CASSLGGGVPTGELFF. The DNA of the CDR3 is TGTGCCAGCAGCTTGGGAGGGGGCGTACCCACCGGGGAGCTGTTTTTT.

This rearrangement joins TRBV19 to TRBJ2-7; 9 bases agree with TRBD1. Germline V gene data show CDR1 as LNHDA and CDR2 as SQIVND (reference sequence). V gave up 5 bases and J gave up 2 bases; unmatched junction bases: 7. The CDR3 has 15 amino acids. CDR3 DNA: TGTGCCAGTAGTTTGACCGGGACAGGGACCTACGAGCAGTACTTC. Its translation: CASSLTGTGTYEQYF.

The chain links TRBV7-6 to TRBJ2-1; D might be TRBD1 (5 bases). Trimming took off 1 base at V and 5 bases at J, with 15 bases between the two ends. The CDR3 is 16 residues long. Looked up from germline, CDR1 is SGHVS and CDR2 is FNYEAQ. CDR3 in amino acids: CASSLEGVQLDNEQFF. The CDR3 bases are TGTGCCAGCAGCTTAGAAGGGGTCCAGCTTGACAATGAGCAGTTCTTC. Filled out from reference TRBV7-6 and TRBJ2-1, the complete variable domain reads GAGVSQSPRYKVTKRGQDVALRCDPISGHVSLYWYRQALGQGPEFLTYFNYEAQQDKSGLPNDRFSAERPEGSISTLTIQRTEQRDSAMYRCASSLEGVQLDNEQFFGPGTRLTVL.

This clone turned up a few times. The genes are TRBV6-1 and TRBJ2-1, with 11 bases identical to TRBD2. J gave up 4 bases and V 3 bases, and 5 bases lay outside the gene matches. CDR1 and CDR2 from the germline V gene are MNHNS and SASEGT. The CDR3 totals 16 residues. This CDR3 is CASSDSASGGYNEQFF. CDR3 DNA: TGTGCCAGCAGTGATTCGGCTAGCGGGGGGTACAATGAGCAGTTCTTC.

The chain combines TRBV14 with TRBJ1-1, with D hard to call. This CDR3 is built from 13 residues. In germline, CDR1 is SGHDN, CDR2 FVKESK. Trimming cost V 4 bases and J 3 bases, with 9 bases left between them. CDR3 DNA sequence: TGTGCCAGCAGCCGAAACTTGGACACTGAAGCTTTCTTT. Its translation is CASSRNLDTEAFF.

The CDR3 sequence: CASRFRADTQYF. In DNA form, the CDR3 reads TGCGCCAGCAGATTCAGGGCTGATACGCAGTATTTT. V is TRBV5-1 and J is TRBJ2-3, with D perhaps matching TRBD1 (5 bases). CDR3 length equals 12 residues. Germline loops: CDR1 SGHRS, CDR2 YFSETQ. V lost 5 bases and J lost 6, with 10 bases in between. Based on the CDR3 plus reference TRBV5-1 and TRBJ2-3, the full variable domain is KAGVTQTPRYLIKTRGQQVTLSCSPISGHRSVSWYQQTPGQGLQFLFEYFSETQRNKGNFPGRFSGRQFSNSRSEMNVSTLELGDSALYLCASRFRADTQYFGPGTRLTVL.

This clone was detected only once. This sequence joins TRBV6-5 and TRBJ1-5, with 8 nucleotides matching TRBD1. The V gene's germline CDR1 is MNHEY and CDR2 SVGAGI. V was clipped by 5 bases and J by 3 bases; unmatched bases: 6. This CDR3 is 15 amino acids long. The CDR3 coding sequence is TGTGCCAGCAGTCCCCTGGACAGGGACAATCAGCCCCAGCATTTT. This gives the protein CASSPLDRDNQPQHF.

The sample holds a few counts of this clone. This sequence joins TRBV19 and TRBJ1-5, with TRBD1 matching 9 bases. This CDR3 has 15 amino acids. The V and J ends lost 6 bases and 1 base, in that order; junction bases with no gene match: 4. Germline V gene data show CDR1 as LNHDA and CDR2 as SQIVND (reference sequence). The CDR3 region is CASRRDRASNQPQHF. In nucleotides, the CDR3 is TGTGCCAGTAGACGGGACAGGGCAAGCAATCAGCCCCAGCATTTT.

This chain connects TRBV6-5 to TRBJ1-1; the D is unclear. With 0 bases removed from V and 1 base from J, the gap between germline ends came to 9 bases. This CDR3 is built from 15 residues. CDR1 is MNHEY, CDR2 SVGAGI, per germline. CDR3: CASSYSAGSNTEAFF. The CDR3 coding sequence is TGTGCCAGCAGTTACTCGGCAGGCTCGAACACTGAAGCTTTCTTT.